A single sample gave rise to the 25 T cell receptor beta chains below, sequenced in a study of T cell changes during pregnancy in multiple sclerosis. TCRdb keeps only in-frame clones here, not all; method: immunoSEQ multiplex PCR. The table includes about 79,000 clones, 93% detected once. Material: peripheral blood, obtained in the second trimester of pregnancy. The receptors derive from a female donor in good health, enrolled as a control in a pregnancy study.

The chain combines TRBV5-1 with TRBJ1-5, with 10 bases lining up with TRBD1. Germline CDR1 reads SGHRS; CDR2 reads YFSETQ. The CDR3 runs to 14 residues. Germline trimming cut 4 bases from V and 5 bases from J; bases unmatched to any gene: 3. The CDR3 loop reads CASSGGTGDQPQHF. As DNA, the CDR3 is TGCGCCAGCAGCGGTGGGACAGGGGATCAGCCCCAGCATTTT.

V and J are TRBV5-1 and TRBJ1-1, with D tentatively TRBD1 (5 bases). Trimming removed 4 bases from V and 1 base from J, with 11 bases in between. The CDR3 contains 14 residues. Germline V gives CDR1 SGHRS, CDR2 YFSETQ. The CDR3 region is CASSPGHENTEAFF. The CDR3 bases are TGCGCCAGCAGCCCCGGACACGAGAACACTGAAGCTTTCTTT.

This chain connects TRBV29-1 to TRBJ2-1; 9 bases are shared with TRBD1. The CDR3 is 12 amino acids. V dropped 7 bases and J dropped 7; count of bases not matched to a gene: 5. Per the germline V gene, CDR1 is SQVTM and CDR2 is ANQGSEA. CDR3 amino acids: CSARDRVNEQFF. The CDR3 DNA follows: TGCAGCGCCCGGGACAGGGTAAATGAGCAGTTCTTC.

This clone was picked up one time. V is TRBV30 and J is TRBJ1-5; unclear D gene. V was trimmed by 8 bases and J by 7 bases, leaving 18 bases between them. CDR3 length: 13 amino acids. Germline CDR1 and CDR2: GTSNPN and SVGIG (reference sequence). CDR3 coding DNA: TGTGCCGGAACGGCTCGGGGTGGCCAGCCCCAGCATTTT. This encodes CAGTARGGQPQHF.

The chain is built from TRBV18 and TRBJ1-6, with a weak D call TRBD1 (6 bases). Trimming removed 2 bases from V and 7 bases from J, with 18 bases in between. The CDR3 is 17 residues long. In germline, CDR1 is KGHSH, CDR2 LQKENI. CDR3 sequence reads: CASSPIAGARGNSPLHF. DNA for the CDR3: TGTGCCAGCTCACCAATCGCGGGGGCGAGGGGAAATTCACCCCTCCACTTT.

The CDR3 DNA follows: TGTGCCAGCGATACCACGGGACAGGGAAACAACTACGAGCAGTACTTC. Its translation: CASDTTGQGNNYEQYF. The gene calls are TRBV7-9 and TRBJ2-7; TRBD1 matches 9 bases. The CDR3 is 16 residues long. V shed 8 bases and J 3 bases; nucleotides not matched to a gene: 14. In germline, CDR1 is SEHNR, CDR2 FQNEAQ (reference sequence).

J is TRBJ1-1 and V is TRBV5-4, with D perhaps matching TRBD1 (5 bases). CDR3 length: 13 residues. CDR1 and CDR2 (germline): SGHNT, YYREEE (reference sequence). Trimming left V 3 bases short and J 5 bases short, with 11 bases between. CDR3 nucleotides: TGTGCCAGCAGCTCATGGAGGGGAACTGAAGCTTTCTTT. This sequence encodes CASSSWRGTEAFF.

V and J are TRBV19 and TRBJ2-5; D is possibly TRBD1 (6 bases). In germline, CDR1 is LNHDA, CDR2 SQIVND (reference sequence). This CDR3 contains 15 residues. V lost 0 bases and J lost 5, with 13 bases in between. CDR3 coding DNA: TGTGCCAGTAGTATAGATCAGGGGACCGCTGAGACCCAGTACTTC. Translating it yields CASSIDQGTAETQYF.

The V call is TRBV7-2, the J call TRBJ2-7; D unclear. The CDR3 is made up of 13 amino acids. V shed 1 base and J shed 6 bases, with 10 bases lying between them. CDR1 is SGHTA and CDR2 is FQGNSA in the germline V gene. The DNA of the CDR3 is TGTGCCAGCAGCTTAGGGGTTTCGGGCGAGCAGTACTTC. Protein product: CASSLGVSGEQYF.

This chain uses TRBV7-3 with TRBJ1-1; D gene unclear. The CDR3 consists of 13 residues. Deletions cut 3 bases from V and 4 bases from J, with 9 bases between. CDR1 is SGHTA and CDR2 is FQGTGA in the germline V gene. Here the CDR3 DNA reads TGTGCCAGCAGCTTTAGTGAATCCACTGAAGCTTTCTTT. This sequence encodes CASSFSESTEAFF.

The V call is TRBV11-2, the J call TRBJ2-1; 7 bases are a match to TRBD1. V shed 4 bases and J 0 bases; nucleotides not matched to a gene: 3. The CDR3 spans 15 residues. From germline, CDR1 is SGHAT and CDR2 FQNNGV. CDR3 sequence: CASSSRDSSYNEQFF. Written as DNA, the CDR3 is TGTGCCAGCAGCTCCCGGGACAGCTCCTACAATGAGCAGTTCTTC.

The rearrangement joins TRBV19 to TRBJ1-5; 9 bases agree with TRBD1. This CDR3 comprises 17 residues. Trimming removed 6 bases from V and 5 bases from J; junction bases left unmatched: 14. Germline lookup yields CDR1 LNHDA and CDR2 SQIVND (reference sequence). In DNA, the CDR3 is TGTGCCAGTAGGGGGGACAGGGTTCTCCCCCAATATCAGCCCCAGCATTTT. This encodes CASRGDRVLPQYQPQHF.

This clone was seen a handful of times. This chain uses TRBV9 with TRBJ2-7, with 13 nucleotides matching TRBD2. Germline assignment: CDR1 SGDLS and CDR2 YYNGEE. V lost 2 bases to trimming and J lost 6 bases; unmatched junction nucleotides: 2. The CDR3 length is 14 residues. CDR3 DNA: TGTGCCAGCAGCGTGGGACTAGCGGGGCGCGAGCAGTACTTC. It encodes CASSVGLAGREQYF.

The V call is TRBV30, the J call TRBJ1-2, with no clear D. V was trimmed by 0 bases and J by 8 bases, leaving 13 bases between them. This CDR3 region has 13 residues. In germline, CDR1 is GTSNPN, CDR2 SVGIG (reference sequence). The CDR3 spells CAWSVQATSGYTF. As DNA, the CDR3 is TGTGCCTGGAGTGTGCAGGCCACCTCCGGCTACACCTTC.

V is TRBV11-2 and J is TRBJ2-3; 11 bases align to TRBD2. The trim removed 5 bases at V and 2 bases at J, leaving 3 bases unmatched. The CDR3 totals 15 residues. In germline, CDR1 is SGHAT, CDR2 FQNNGV. The CDR3 loop reads CASSRTSGFTDTQYF. Here the CDR3 DNA reads TGTGCCAGCAGCCGGACTAGCGGGTTCACAGATACGCAGTATTTT.

The chain combines TRBV7-2 with TRBJ1-5; no firm D call. The CDR3 runs 15 residues. V lost 0 bases, J lost 0 bases, and 6 bases lay in between. The germline CDR1 and CDR2 sequences are SGHTA and FQGNSA. The CDR3 spells CASSLAGLSNQPQHF. The CDR3 DNA reads as TGTGCCAGCAGCTTAGCGGGCCTTAGCAATCAGCCCCAGCATTTT. Supplemented by reference TRBV7-2 and TRBJ1-5, the full variable domain reads GAGVSQSPSNKVTEKGKDVELRCDPISGHTALYWYRQSLGQGLEFLIYFQGNSAPDKSGLPSDRFSAERTGGSVSTLTIQRTQQEDSAVYLCASSLAGLSNQPQHFGDGTRLSIL.

The rearrangement joins TRBV30 to TRBJ2-5; D is perhaps TRBD1 (6 bases). The V end was cut by 1 base, the J end by 3 bases, with 9 bases between. The CDR3 runs 13 residues. The germline V gene encodes CDR1 GTSNPN and CDR2 SVGIG (reference sequence). CDR3 sequence: CAWSGQAKETQYF. The CDR3 DNA sequence: TGTGCCTGGAGTGGACAGGCAAAAGAGACCCAGTACTTC.

The rearrangement joins TRBV27 to TRBJ1-5; a weak D match, TRBD1 (5 bases). Trimming removed 2 bases from V and 6 bases from J, with 17 bases in between. CDR3 length: 16 amino acids. In germline, CDR1 is MNHEY, CDR2 SMNVEV (reference sequence). The CDR3 sequence is CASSLGSPGLRQPQHF. In DNA form, the CDR3 reads TGTGCCAGCAGTTTAGGGTCTCCAGGGCTCCGTCAGCCCCAGCATTTT.

The count of this clone is one. V usage is TRBV29-1 and J usage is TRBJ1-6, with D possibly being TRBD1 (6 bases). The CDR3 consists of 13 residues. Germline V CDR1 and CDR2: SQVTM, ANQGSEA. V lost 8 bases, J lost 7 bases, and 15 bases lay in between. The CDR3 DNA is TGCAGCTGGGCGACAGGACCAAATTCACCCCTCCACTTT. Its translation: CSWATGPNSPLHF. Full variable domain (outside the CDR3, taken from reference TRBV29-1 and TRBJ1-6): SAVISQKPSRDICQRGTSLTIQCQVDSQVTMMFWYRQQPGQSLTLIATANQGSEATYESGFVIDKFPISRPNLTFSTLTVSNMSPEDSSIYLCSWATGPNSPLHFGNGTRLTVT.

The chain couples TRBV27 to TRBJ1-1; D may be TRBD1 (5 bases). V was pared by 5 bases and J by 10 bases, with 17 bases between. CDR3 size: 13 residues. Germline V CDR1 and CDR2: MNHEY, SMNVEV (reference sequence). CDR3 region: CASSASQGTRAFF. The CDR3 nucleotides are TGTGCCAGCAGTGCATCCCAGGGAACGCGAGCTTTCTTT.

The chain recombines TRBV5-8 with TRBJ2-7; D gene unclear. The CDR3 is 15 amino acids. The germline gives CDR1 SGHTS, CDR2 YDEGEE. V was clipped by 0 bases and J by 0 bases, with 10 bases between them. CDR3 loop: CASSLDTASSYEQYF. The CDR3 region has the DNA TGTGCCAGCAGCTTGGATACAGCCAGCTCCTACGAGCAGTACTTC.

The chain employs TRBV19 and TRBJ1-1, with D hard to call. Per the germline V gene, CDR1 is LNHDA and CDR2 is SQIVND (reference sequence). Trimming took off 2 bases at V and 0 bases at J, with 10 bases between the two ends. The CDR3 sequence is 15 residues long. CDR3 bases: TGTGCCAGTAGTATACGGAGACCCTTGAACACTGAAGCTTTCTTT. This translates into CASSIRRPLNTEAFF. The full variable domain, its missing parts supplied by reference TRBV19 and TRBJ1-1, is DGGITQSPKYLFRKEGQNVTLSCEQNLNHDAMYWYRQDPGQGLRLIYYSQIVNDFQKGDIAEGYSVSREKKESFPLTVTSAQKNPTAFYLCASSIRRPLNTEAFFGQGTRLTVV.

The chain has TRBV7-3 and TRBJ1-1; TRBD1 might be the D (6 bases). The V gene lost 1 base and the J gene lost 2 bases, with 8 bases spanning the gap. Germline V gene data show CDR1 as SGHTA and CDR2 as FQGTGA. This CDR3 has 14 amino acids. CDR3 sequence: CASSLRTANTEAFF. DNA of the CDR3: TGTGCCAGCAGCTTAAGGACAGCTAACACTGAAGCTTTCTTT. The full variable domain, rest sourced from reference TRBV7-3 and TRBJ1-1, is GAGVSQTPSNKVTEKGKYVELRCDPISGHTALYWYRQSLGQGPEFLIYFQGTGAADDSGLPNDRFFAVRPEGSVSTLKIQRTERGDSAVYLCASSLRTANTEAFFGQGTRLTVV.

The rearrangement uses TRBV10-3 and TRBJ1-1; possibly TRBD1 for D (5 bases). Looked up from germline, CDR1 is ENHRY and CDR2 is SYGVKD. CDR3 length equals 14 residues. The V end lost 2 bases, the J end lost 0 bases, and 7 bases lay between the germline ends. CDR3 protein: CAISEDSVNTEAFF. The CDR3 DNA reads as TGTGCCATCAGTGAGGACAGTGTGAACACTGAAGCTTTCTTT.

The chain joins TRBV27 to TRBJ1-6, with unresolved D. The CDR3 sequence is 14 residues long. Deletions cut 7 bases from V and 7 bases from J, with 14 bases between. Germline V gene sequence: CDR1 MNHEY, CDR2 SMNVEV (reference sequence). The CDR3: CASTPVFFNSPLHF. CDR3 nucleotides: TGTGCCAGCACCCCGGTTTTCTTCAATTCACCCCTCCACTTT.